The 4 T cell receptor beta chains below come from one sample, sequenced in a study of neurological immune-mediated disorders. TCRdb analysed the 5' RACE reads with MiXCR anew, one entry per CDR3 protein. The sample lists about 50,000 distinct CDR3 sequences; around a tenth were seen once. Sequenced sample: PBMCs. The origin of the receptors is a man in his 70s with HTLV-1-associated myelopathy (HAM/TSP).

The sample holds many counts of this clonotype. The CDR3 bases are TGTGCCAGCAGAATCAGGGGACAAATAGAGAACACTGAAGCTTTCTTT. Encoded protein: CASRIRGQIENTEAFF. This chain joins TRBV28 and TRBJ1-1; TRBD1 is a possible D gene (6 bases). Germline CDR1 reads MDHEN; CDR2 reads SYDVKM. The CDR3 runs 16 residues. Trimming shortened V by 6 bases and J by 1 base, and 18 bases separated the two germline ends.

This clonotype was found a few times. The chain combines TRBV7-6 with TRBJ2-3; D remains ambiguous. The V end lost 2 bases, the J end lost 3 bases, and 6 bases lay between the germline ends. The germline gives CDR1 SGHVS, CDR2 FNYEAQ. CDR3 length equals 13 residues. The CDR3 nucleotides are TGTGCCAGCAGCTTATTTCAAACAGATACGCAGTATTTT. Amino acid sequence: CASSLFQTDTQYF.

This clonotype was seen ten or more times. The chain employs TRBV20-1 and TRBJ2-1; unclear D gene. V was trimmed by 0 bases and J by 9 bases, leaving 18 bases between them. This CDR3 comprises 15 residues. Germline CDR1 and CDR2: DFQATT and SNEGSKA (reference sequence). In DNA, the CDR3 is TGCAGTGCTAGAGATGGAAACATGATGGATGGTGAGCAGTTCTTC. The encoded protein is CSARDGNMMDGEQFF.

This clonotype has a count of ten or more. This chain uses TRBV6-1 with TRBJ2-4, with TRBD2 matching over 7 bases. Germline lookup yields CDR1 MNHNS and CDR2 SASEGT. The V and J ends lost 6 bases and 0 bases, in that order; junction bases with no gene match: 8. The CDR3 spans 16 residues. CDR3 amino acids: CASRALAALAKNIQYF. The CDR3 DNA reads as TGTGCCAGCAGAGCTCTAGCGGCACTAGCCAAAAACATTCAGTACTTC.